This T cell receptor (beta chain) originates from a study of cytomegalovirus exposure and HLA in healthy donors. Use of 60 Vbeta and 13 Jbeta primers characterized the PCR. The repertoire was sequenced with immunoSEQ multiplex PCR; TCRdb's copy has only in-frame clones and lacks some. Among fewer than 200,000 clones listed, about 90% were seen once. Points on this clone: Its antigen is undetermined.

Findings and limits, study-wide: Accurate predictions that matched the HLA-A and HLA-B alleles of most subjects were reportedly made from TCR beta sequences. V- and J-gene trimming of TCR beta was linked (in a later analysis) to a missense DCLRE1C variant. Association of approximately 18,000 TCR beta sequences with HLA alleles was found at 0.05 false discovery rate in a later analysis.

The CDR3 runs to 15 residues. With V trimmed by 3 bases and J by 6 bases, 10 bases remained unmatched. Per germline, CDR1 SNHLY and CDR2 FYNNEI. This sequence joins TRBV2 and TRBJ2-7, with 8 bases aligning to TRBD1. This sequence originates from a girl less than two years old in good health and CMV-seronegative. The sample taken for sequencing was PBMCs. CDR3 in DNA: TGTGCCAGCAGTGATAGGACAGGGTTTCCTGGCGAGCAGTACTTC. Amino acids: CASSDRTGFPGEQYF.